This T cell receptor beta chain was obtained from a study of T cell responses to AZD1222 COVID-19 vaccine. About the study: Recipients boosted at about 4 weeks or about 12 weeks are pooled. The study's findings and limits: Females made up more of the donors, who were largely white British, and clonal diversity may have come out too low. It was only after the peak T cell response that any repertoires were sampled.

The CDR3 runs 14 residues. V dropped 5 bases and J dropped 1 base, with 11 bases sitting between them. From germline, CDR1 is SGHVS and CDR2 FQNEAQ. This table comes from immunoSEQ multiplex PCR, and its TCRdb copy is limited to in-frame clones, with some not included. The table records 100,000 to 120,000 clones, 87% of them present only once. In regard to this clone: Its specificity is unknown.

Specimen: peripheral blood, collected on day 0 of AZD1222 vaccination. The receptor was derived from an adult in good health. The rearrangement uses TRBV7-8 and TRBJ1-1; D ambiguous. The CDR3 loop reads CASSKRTPNTEAFF. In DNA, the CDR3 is TGTGCCAGCAGCAAAAGGACGCCGAACACTGAAGCTTTCTTT.